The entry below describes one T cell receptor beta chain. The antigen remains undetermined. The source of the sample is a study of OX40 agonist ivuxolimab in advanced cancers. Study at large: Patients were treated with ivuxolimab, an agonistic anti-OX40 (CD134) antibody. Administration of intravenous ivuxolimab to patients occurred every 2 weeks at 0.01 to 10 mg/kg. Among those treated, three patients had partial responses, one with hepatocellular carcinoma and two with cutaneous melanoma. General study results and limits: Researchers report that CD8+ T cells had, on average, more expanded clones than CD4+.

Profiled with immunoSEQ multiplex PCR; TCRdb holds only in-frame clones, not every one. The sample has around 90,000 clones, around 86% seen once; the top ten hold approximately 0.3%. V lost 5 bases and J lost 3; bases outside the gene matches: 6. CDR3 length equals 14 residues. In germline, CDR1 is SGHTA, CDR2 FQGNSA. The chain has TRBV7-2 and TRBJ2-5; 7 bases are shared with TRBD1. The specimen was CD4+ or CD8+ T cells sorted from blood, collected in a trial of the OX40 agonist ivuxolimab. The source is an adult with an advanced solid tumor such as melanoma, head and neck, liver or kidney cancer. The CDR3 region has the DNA TGTGCCAGCAGCCCCACGGACAGGAAAGAGACCCAGTACTTC. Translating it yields CASSPTDRKETQYF.